This T cell receptor beta chain appears in the sequencing data of a study of T-cell reconstitution after alpha-beta-depleted transplantation in children. Study conclusions and caveats: A year had passed since transplant, and T-cell counts and diversity by then came mostly from newly produced T cells.

CDR1 is SGHRS, CDR2 YFSETQ, per germline. V was clipped by 4 bases and J by 9 bases, with 17 bases between them. The length of the CDR3 is 14 residues. A library of TCRbeta sequences, prepared with unique molecular identifiers, was generated. In TCRdb, the PCR reads were re-called with MiXCR into one record per CDR3 protein. The table includes approximately 150,000 distinct CDR3 sequences, 8.8% detected once. This clonotype was observed at least ten times. The antigen remains unidentified. The chain links TRBV5-1 to TRBJ2-1; D is perhaps TRBD1 (6 bases). The TCR comes from a female patient younger than 10 who had a stem cell transplant for congenital amegakaryocytic thrombocytopenia, so the T cells may come from the graft donor. The source was PBMCs, mostly from graft donor cells, collected 180 days after TCRalphabeta/CD19-depleted stem cell transplant. The CDR3 here is CASSPLRDTGEQFF. The CDR3 region has the DNA TGCGCCAGCAGCCCCCTCCGGGACACAGGTGAGCAGTTCTTC.